This record covers a single TCR beta chain. No cognate antigen has been identified for it. Base qualities were left out, and no much larger clone turns up one base away. The sample is drawn from a study of identical twins (dated by TCRdb to 2016 to 2017). About the study as a whole: TCR alpha and beta repertoires from monozygotic twins, unrelated adults of various ages and cord blood were deep-sequenced to test whether fetal clonotypes persist. To rule out contamination, replicate twin experiments were performed at different times with different library preparation protocols.

Overall study results and their limits: Compared with coincidental sharing between unrelated individuals, out-of-frame TCR alpha sequences shared between twins showed an excess of sequences with low generation probability. A weaker excess of twin sharing was found in beta out-of-frame sequences because the signal-to-noise ratio was lowered by fewer shared sequences. Abundant cord blood beta clonotypes had fewer insertions, young adult naive repertoires showed a similar but weaker trend, and memory repertoires showed no such trend. In monozygotic twins, recombination models systematically underestimated out-of-frame TCR alpha sharing, but the models matched the sharing seen between unrelated individuals. Conclusions relied on cross-sectional statistical analysis, since the same donors could not be followed over many years. Invariant T cells such as MAIT and iNKT could partly confound zero-insertion analyses, although diverse VJ usage argued against such confounding for most clonotypes.

Every donor was a healthy Caucasian. CDR3 length: 14 amino acids, cysteine to phenylalanine. CDR3 DNA is the only sequence kept; it has 42 bases, read in frame from the first base. V was cut back by 7 bases and J by 3 bases, leaving a gap of 15 bases between them. The receptor library was made with 5' RACE. TCRdb shows the sequencer as Illumina HiSeq 2000. A universal primer binding site was introduced by template switching, and a unique molecular identifier was present in the final cDNA, enabling accurate counting of TCR cDNA molecules. First-strand cDNA for TCR alpha and beta chains was synthesized from specific primers in the conserved constant-segment region. To control for contamination, each cDNA library was double barcoded with a SMART-Mk sample barcode plus Illumina barcodes. Two successive PCR steps introduced TruSeq adapter sequences along with Illumina sample barcodes. Sequencing of the TCR alpha and beta cDNA libraries was done on the Illumina HiSeq platform using custom primers. Regarding the original processing steps: MiGEC processed the raw reads to extract unique molecular identifiers, while MiXCR was used to determine the CDR3 positions. For each individual, recombination models were inferred using an EM algorithm with the repgenHMM and IGoR tools. Shared clonotype analysis was performed with the tcR package in R, normalizing sharing by the product of cloneset sizes. To study raw recombination without the effects of thymic and clonal selection, out-of-frame nonproductive sequences were analyzed. The raw public reads went through TCRdb reprocessing: fastp at Q25, MiXCR clone calling, in-frame beta chains kept. Rows merge per CDR3 protein into single entries with the most common DNA and genes. These V and J calls derive from TCRdb rather than the authors' analysis. The table for this sample lists 1.5 million to 2 million distinct CDR3 sequences; around 33% of them were counted only once. Approximately 0.29% of the sample is in the top ten clones.

The sample taken for sequencing was cord blood. The chain uses TRBV12-3 or TRBV12-4 and TRBJ1-2; no confident D gene assignment can be made. The receptor's source is a newborn girl in good health. In nucleotides, the sequence is TGTGCCAGCACGGTGGGCAGACTCCACTATGGCTACACCTTC. This translates into CASTVGRLHYGYTF.